This T cell receptor (beta chain) was sequenced in a study of T cell changes during pregnancy in multiple sclerosis. The CDR3 has 17 amino acids. The germline gives CDR1 SGDLS, CDR2 YYNGEE. V trimming: 0 bases; J trimming: 4 bases; junction bases outside the gene matches: 6. Assay: immunoSEQ multiplex PCR; the TCRdb copy retains only in-frame clones and omits some. Of around 52,000 clones listed, about 90% are singletons. This rearrangement joins TRBV9 to TRBJ2-3, with 12 nucleotides matching TRBD2. The sequenced sample was CD4+ T cells from peripheral blood mononuclear cells, obtained after pregnancy. The TCR comes from a female donor in good health, enrolled as a control in a pregnancy study. For the CDR3, the DNA is TGTGCCAGCAGCGTAGTACTAGCGGGGGGCACCCCAGATACGCAGTATTTT. Its protein is CASSVVLAGGTPDTQYF.